These 11 T cell receptor beta chains originate from one sample sequenced in a study. One entry per CDR3 protein, called by TCRdb with MiXCR from the RT-PCR reads. The sample records about 680,000 distinct CDR3 sequences, 11% to 15% being singletons. The specimen was memory CD4+ T cells from blood. These TCRs come from a female donor in good health, serving as a healthy control.

This chain connects TRBV7-2 to TRBJ1-1, with D tentatively TRBD1 (6 bases). Germline CDR1 reads SGHTA; CDR2 reads FQGNSA. The V end was cut by 8 bases, the J end by 1 base, with 14 bases between. This CDR3 has 14 residues. The chain's CDR3 is CASAVGAPNTEAFF. The CDR3 DNA reads TGTGCCAGCGCTGTGGGGGCCCCGAACACTGAAGCTTTCTTT.

Comments on this clonotype: A junction boundary mismatches the germline segment, possibly from a read error. The chain has TRBV7-2 and TRBJ2-4; D may match TRBD1 or TRBD2 (5 bases each). Germline assignment: CDR1 SGHTA and CDR2 FQGNSA. The length of the CDR3 is 9 residues. CDR3 in amino acids: CASSWGWGF. In DNA form, the CDR3 reads TGTGCCAGCAGCTGGGGGTGGGGATTC.

This chain links TRBV5-1 with TRBJ1-5; D call uncertain. The CDR3 is 14 residues long. Trimming stripped 0 bases from V and 10 bases from J, with 14 bases between. Germline V gives CDR1 SGHRS, CDR2 YFSETQ. The CDR3 is CASSLDPLRGPQHF. For the CDR3, the DNA is TGCGCCAGCAGCTTGGACCCGTTGCGTGGACCCCAGCATTTT.

The table lists this clonotype with many counts. As DNA, the CDR3 is TGTGCCAGCAGTTACGTTATATCCTACGAGCAGTACTTC. Residues: CASSYVISYEQYF. The chain carries TRBV6-2 or TRBV6-3 and TRBJ2-7; D remains unclear. Germline CDR1 is MNHEY and CDR2 is SVGEGT. The germline V and J ends were trimmed by 2 bases and 1 base, with 6 bases remaining between them. CDR3 size: 13 residues.

This clonotype was seen more than once but under ten times. V gene TRBV4-1 combines with J gene TRBJ1-5; D is ambiguous. CDR3 length: 15 amino acids. The V and J ends lost 0 bases and 3 bases respectively, with 9 bases between them. In germline, CDR1 is MGHRA, CDR2 YSYEKL. CDR3 in amino acids: CASSQERAVNQPQHF. The CDR3 coding sequence is TGCGCCAGCAGCCAAGAAAGGGCAGTCAATCAGCCCCAGCATTTT.

This clonotype was seen a few times. This chain uses TRBV5-1 with TRBJ2-1; 8 positions agree with TRBD2. This CDR3 has 17 amino acids. Germline CDR1 and CDR2: SGHRS and YFSETQ. Trimming took 0 bases from V and 3 from J; bases not matched to a gene: 8. In nucleotides, the CDR3 is TGCGCCAGCAGCTTGGCCGCGGCGGGAGGTCTCTACAATGAGCAGTTCTTC. Translation: CASSLAAAGGLYNEQFF.

This clonotype was counted ten times or more. The chain links TRBV7-9 to TRBJ1-2; D gene ambiguous. V was cut by 6 bases and J by 6 bases, with 11 bases left in between. This CDR3 spans 12 amino acids. Looked up from germline, CDR1 is SEHNR and CDR2 is FQNEAQ (reference sequence). CDR3 sequence (DNA): TGTGCCAGCAGTTCCTCGACTGATGGCTACACCTTC. Translation gives CASSSSTDGYTF. Full variable domain (missing parts from reference TRBV7-9 and TRBJ1-2): DTGVSQNPRHKITKRGQNVTFRCDPISEHNRLYWYRQTLGQGPEFLTYFQNEAQLEKSRLLSDRFSAERPKGSFSTLEIQRTEQGDSAMYLCASSSSTDGYTFGSGTRLTVV.

This chain joins TRBV18 and TRBJ1-2, with a tentative D call TRBD1 (6 bases). Germline V gene sequence: CDR1 KGHSH, CDR2 LQKENI. CDR3 length: 15 residues. Trimming stripped 3 bases from V and 6 bases from J, with 17 bases between. Written as DNA, the CDR3 is TGTGCCAGCTCACCCAACCAGGTTTCAGGGGATGGCTACACCTTC. Its translation: CASSPNQVSGDGYTF. Full variable domain (remainder filled in from reference TRBV18 and TRBJ1-2): NAGVMQNPRHLVRRRGQEARLRCSPMKGHSHVYWYRQLPEEGLKFMVYLQKENIIDESGMPKERFSAEFPKEGPSILRIQQVVRGDSAAYFCASSPNQVSGDGYTFGSGTRLTVV.

The chain joins TRBV28 to TRBJ1-4; 7 nucleotides agree with TRBD1. This CDR3 comprises 14 residues. Germline V lookup: CDR1 MDHEN, CDR2 SYDVKM. V lost 6 bases and J lost 8; bases outside the gene matches: 9. CDR3 residues: CASSTTGVGEKLFF. The CDR3 coding sequence is TGTGCCAGCAGCACAACAGGGGTTGGCGAAAAACTGTTTTTT.

This clonotype was recorded at least ten times. The J gene is TRBJ2-3, the V gene TRBV7-2, with D hard to call. Trimming removed 1 base at V and 7 bases at J, with 12 bases between. The length of the CDR3 is 14 residues. Germline CDR1 and CDR2: SGHTA and FQGNSA. The CDR3 sequence is CASSLGPSGYTQYF. The CDR3 DNA reads TGTGCCAGCAGCTTAGGGCCATCCGGGTATACGCAGTATTTT.

The rearrangement links TRBV2 to TRBJ1-4; 7 bases align to TRBD1. J lost 2 bases, V lost 9 bases, and 9 bases had no gene match. The V gene's germline CDR1 is SNHLY and CDR2 FYNNEI. The CDR3 covers 15 residues. This chain's CDR3 is CASTGDRATNEKLFF. CDR3 nucleotides: TGTGCCAGTACAGGGGACCGAGCGACTAATGAAAAACTGTTTTTT. Together with reference TRBV2 and TRBJ1-4, the CDR3 gives the full variable domain: EPEVTQTPSHQVTQMGQEVILRCVPISNHLYFYWYRQILGQKVEFLVSFYNNEISEKSEIFDDQFSVERPDGSNFTLKIRSTKLEDSAMYFCASTGDRATNEKLFFGSGTQLSVL.